A single sample is the source of the 9 T cell receptor beta chains below, sequenced in a study of blood T cell repertoires in COVID-19. Libraries were prepared by immunoSEQ multiplex PCR; TCRdb keeps only in-frame clonotypes and omits some of them. The data show hundreds of thousands of clones, 80% to 90% seen once. Sequencing was performed on peripheral blood. These receptors came from a man aged 80 or over with acute or convalescent COVID-19.

V and J are TRBV4-2 and TRBJ1-6; D gene unclear. This CDR3 comprises 15 residues. Germline V lookup: CDR1 LGHNA, CDR2 YNFKEQ. Trimming took off 0 bases at V and 8 bases at J, with 11 bases between the two ends. The CDR3 DNA sequence: TGTGCCAGCAGCCAAGATCCGTCCCGGGATTCACCCCTCCACTTT. This sequence encodes CASSQDPSRDSPLHF.

In this sample, this clone turned up a few times. This rearrangement joins TRBV3-1 (or the pseudogene TRBV3-2) to TRBJ1-5, with 7 bases matching TRBD1. Losses at the gene ends were 3 bases for V and 5 bases for J; bases not matched to a gene: 4. Germline CDR1 LGHDT, CDR2 YNNKEL (reference sequence). This CDR3 is built from 14 residues. Here the CDR3 reads CASSHDRADQPQHF. CDR3 coding DNA: TGTGCCAGCAGCCACGACAGGGCCGATCAGCCCCAGCATTTT.

The chain carries TRBV3-1 (or the pseudogene TRBV3-2) and TRBJ1-3; no firm D call. CDR3 length equals 17 residues. Germline V CDR1 and CDR2: LGHDT, YNNKEL (reference sequence). Trimming left V 1 base short and J 2 bases short, with 15 bases between. DNA for the CDR3: TGTGCCAGCAGCCAAGGGGTGCAACGGGTTACTGGAAACACCATATATTTT. Its protein is CASSQGVQRVTGNTIYF.

This clone is a singleton in its sample. The genes are TRBV9 and TRBJ1-2; 9 bases fit TRBD1. The germline gives CDR1 SGDLS, CDR2 YYNGEE. Losses at the gene ends were 3 bases for V and 6 bases for J; bases not matched to a gene: 6. This CDR3 has 14 residues. As DNA, the CDR3 is TGTGCCAGCAGCGCTAGACGACAGGGGGATGGCTACACCTTC. Translation: CASSARRQGDGYTF. The full variable domain, completed using reference TRBV9 and TRBJ1-2, is DSGVTQTPKHLITATGQRVTLRCSPRSGDLSVYWYQQSLDQGLQFLIQYYNGEERAKGNILERFSAQQFPDLHSELNLSSLELGDSALYFCASSARRQGDGYTFGSGTRLTVV.

V is TRBV7-2 and J is TRBJ2-7, with 7 bases lining up with TRBD1. The CDR3 spans 14 residues. In germline, CDR1 is SGHTA, CDR2 FQGNSA. V shed 4 bases, J shed 2 bases, and the junction held 5 bases outside the gene matches. The CDR3 is CASSSTTGAYEQYF. For the CDR3, the DNA is TGTGCCAGCAGCTCGACAACAGGGGCCTACGAGCAGTACTTC.

This rearrangement joins TRBV4-1 to TRBJ1-1, with a tentative D call TRBD1 (5 bases). The CDR3 runs 15 residues. The V gene's germline CDR1 is MGHRA and CDR2 YSYEKL. With 4 bases removed from V and 2 bases from J, the gap between germline ends came to 14 bases. The CDR3 loop is CASSLTRGGNTEAFF. DNA for the CDR3: TGCGCCAGCAGCCTCACAAGGGGAGGTAACACTGAAGCTTTCTTT.

V gene TRBV9 combines with J gene TRBJ2-2, with D possibly matching TRBD1 (6 bases). Germline V gene lookup returns CDR1 SGDLS and CDR2 YYNGEE. There are 16 residues in the CDR3. Trimming pared 6 bases from V and 5 bases from J, leaving 20 bases between. The CDR3, as DNA: TGTGCCAGCATAAGAGGGGCAGGGGAAGGTACCGGGGAGCTGTTTTTT. Its protein is CASIRGAGEGTGELFF.

This clone was observed a single time. The chain uses TRBV5-1 and TRBJ1-6; 12 positions agree with TRBD1. Per the germline V gene, CDR1 is SGHRS and CDR2 is YFSETQ. This CDR3 contains 16 residues. J lost 11 bases, V lost 3 bases, and 9 bases had no gene match. The CDR3 region has the DNA TGCGCCAGCAGCTCCCCGGGACAGGGGGCTTCGGCACCCCTCCACTTT. This encodes CASSSPGQGASAPLHF.

This chain joins TRBV6-2 or TRBV6-3 and TRBJ1-5; no firm D call. With 6 bases removed from V and 4 bases from J, the gap between germline ends came to 16 bases. The CDR3 extends over 15 amino acids. Germline loops: CDR1 MNHEY, CDR2 SVGEGT. The CDR3 sequence is CASSPTARGNQPQHF. CDR3 nucleotide sequence: TGTGCCAGCAGCCCAACCGCCAGAGGGAATCAGCCCCAGCATTTT.